The subject of this entry is one T cell receptor beta chain. This clone was observed once. There is no known antigen for this receptor. Base qualities are missing; no much larger clone stands one base away. TCRbeta CDR3 regions were amplified from genomic DNA by means of the immunoSEQ Assay, a bias-controlled multiplex PCR. The paper's processing steps were these. Within the assay, amplification of reference gene primers was used to estimate how many nucleated cells each sample contained. To quantify the absolute abundance of each unique TCRbeta CDR3 rearrangement, sequence reads were collapsed and filtered. Productive Simpson clonality was computed per sample as the square root of Simpson's diversity index over productive rearrangements. Held by TCRdb, this immuneACCESS table contains in-frame sequences only and omits some clones. Under half of the omission traces to an unresolved V gene where checked; the cause of the rest is unknown. The V and J calls and clone size are taken from that table; D and trimming were inferred from the DNA. Recorded for this sample are some 91,000 clones; approximately 80% of them occurred a single time. The ten most abundant clones make up 7% of the sample.

The junction carries 14 bases between V and J, which are trimmed by 5 bases and 6 bases respectively. The cysteine opens and the phenylalanine closes a CDR3 of 14 amino acids. Only the CDR3 part of the read is kept: 42 bases, read in frame from the first base. The germline V gene (reference sequence) supplies CDR1 SEHNR and CDR2 FQNEAQ. This sample was included in a study of blood T cell repertoires in COVID-19 (dated by TCRdb to the early 2020s). For context, the study as a whole: Samples covering the acute and convalescent phases of COVID-19 were provided by collaborators in the United States, Italy and Spain. The prospective study material was composed of cDNA or gDNA derived from T cells, B-cell-depleted T cells, or PBMCs. The dataset comprised deeply sampled blood TCRbeta repertoires from subjects exposed to, actively infected with, or recovered from COVID-19. The repertoires were released in a freely available public database intended as a resource for research on the immune response to SARS-CoV-2. Samples were obtained from the ongoing ImmuneRACE study (first 160 participants) and from over a thousand subjects provided by 6 global collaborators. Sample metadata almost always included a de-identified subject ID, COVID-19 status, age in years and sex. Where available, HLA class I and class II types were obtained from metadata supplied by the sample provider rather than from assay-based typing.

The full study reports these points: Clinical and demographic metadata were provided uncurated, with the amount varying by source and participant.

Each collaborating institution followed its own protocols to collect whole blood in K2EDTA tubes. For TCRbeta analysis, collaborator samples were shipped as frozen whole blood, as isolated PBMCs, or as DNA extracted from either sample type. The sequencing sample was made of peripheral blood. This receptor chain uses TRBV7-9 and TRBJ1-5, with TRBD1 perhaps the D gene, on 5 matching bases. The sequence was obtained from a man in his 70s with acute or convalescent COVID-19. The CDR3 is CASSGGQGTQPQHF. The DNA sequence is as follows: TGTGCCAGCAGCGGTGGGCAGGGTACTCAGCCCCAGCATTTT.